The next 8 T cell receptor beta chains were all read from a single sample in a study of blood T cell repertoires in COVID-19. Using immunoSEQ multiplex PCR, the repertoire was profiled, and TCRdb retains in-frame clones only, with some absent. The table has tens of thousands of clones, about 88% seen once. The sequenced sample consisted of peripheral blood. The receptors were sampled from an older woman with active COVID-19.

The chain has TRBV3-1 (or the pseudogene TRBV3-2) and TRBJ2-7; no reliable D call. The germline CDR1 and CDR2 sequences are LGHDT and YNNKEL (reference sequence). Between the trimmed V and J ends, which lost 3 bases and 6 bases, there was a span of 18 bases. The CDR3 covers 15 residues. Written as DNA, the CDR3 is TGTGCCAGCAGCCAGGGTCCCCTTAGTTCGGGCGAGCAGTACTTC. Protein sequence: CASSQGPLSSGEQYF.

The chain recombines TRBV11-3 with TRBJ2-5; 11 bases are shared with TRBD2. V trimming: 6 bases; J trimming: 5 bases; junction bases outside the gene matches: 8. The CDR3 extends over 15 amino acids. In germline, CDR1 is SGHNT, CDR2 YENEEA. CDR3 sequence: CASSRTGLADETQYF. The CDR3 coding sequence is TGTGCCAGCAGTCGTACGGGACTAGCGGACGAGACCCAGTACTTC.

The rearrangement uses TRBV18 and TRBJ1-4; D gene ambiguous. Trimming stripped 6 bases from V and 3 bases from J, with 14 bases between. Germline CDR1 and CDR2: KGHSH and LQKENI. The CDR3 has 15 amino acids. The CDR3: CASSNDGRPNEKLFF. The CDR3 bases are TGTGCCAGCTCGAACGACGGGAGGCCTAATGAAAAACTGTTTTTT.

The genes are TRBV25-1 and TRBJ1-1, with a possible D match to TRBD1 (5 bases). Trimming took off 0 bases at V and 5 bases at J, with 7 bases between the two ends. This CDR3 is built from 13 residues. Germline V gene data show CDR1 as MGHDK and CDR2 as SYGVNS. CDR3 DNA sequence: TGTGCCAGCAGTGAATATTCAGGGACTGAAGCTTTCTTT. It codes for CASSEYSGTEAFF.

This clone was seen once. The V and J genes are TRBV9 and TRBJ2-7; 10 nucleotides align to TRBD2. This CDR3 is 15 amino acids long. V lost 4 bases, J lost 3 bases, and 7 bases stayed unmatched. Germline V CDR1 and CDR2: SGDLS, YYNGEE. The CDR3 region is CASSPRLAGSYEQYF. The DNA for the CDR3 is TGTGCCAGCAGCCCCCGACTAGCGGGTAGCTACGAGCAGTACTTC. The whole variable domain, remainder taken from reference TRBV9 and TRBJ2-7, is DSGVTQTPKHLITATGQRVTLRCSPRSGDLSVYWYQQSLDQGLQFLIQYYNGEERAKGNILERFSAQQFPDLHSELNLSSLELGDSALYFCASSPRLAGSYEQYFGPGTRLTVT.

CDR3 nucleotide sequence: TGTGCCAGCAAAATGGGGCTCGCTGGGAGGGGGCTGTTTTTT. It codes for CASKMGLAGRGLFF. The rearrangement links TRBV28 to TRBJ2-2, with 7 bases that match TRBD2. V trimming: 7 bases; J trimming: 13 bases; junction bases outside the gene matches: 15. Germline CDR1 and CDR2: MDHEN and SYDVKM. The CDR3 length is 14 residues.

The V and J genes are TRBV7-8 and TRBJ2-2; D is perhaps TRBD1 (6 bases). The ends were cut back, 0 bases at V and 2 bases at J, with 13 bases in the middle. The CDR3 sequence is 17 residues long. CDR1 and CDR2 (germline): SGHVS, FQNEAQ. The CDR3 is CASSLARRTANTGELFF. The DNA for the CDR3 is TGTGCCAGCAGCTTAGCGCGGAGGACAGCTAACACCGGGGAGCTGTTTTTT.

This chain uses TRBV11-2 with TRBJ2-5; D is ambiguous. From germline, CDR1 is SGHAT and CDR2 FQNNGV. Between the trimmed V and J ends, which lost 1 base and 4 bases, there was a span of 7 bases. The CDR3 extends over 13 amino acids. The CDR3 DNA is TGTGCCAGCAGCTTAGTGGCCCTAGAGACCCAGTACTTC. Amino acid sequence: CASSLVALETQYF.